The entry below gives a single T cell receptor beta chain sequence along with its context. What it binds is unknown. This sample is drawn from a study of CD8+CD57+ T cells in acquired aplastic anemia. Study-level information: DNA per sorted CD4+ or CD8+ sample ranged roughly 0.19 to 30 ug, averaging roughly 3.2 ug. General study results and limits: Simpson's diversity of CD8+ cells was not significantly different in patients compared with controls.

Only patients with CD8+CD57+ cell expansion on flow cytometry were chosen for sequencing. All participating patients were living with severe acquired aplastic anemia. Blood samples were obtained from patients who had received no prior therapy. The CDR3 is made up of 14 amino acids. The V gene's germline CDR1 is SEHNR and CDR2 FQNEAQ (reference sequence). V lost 8 bases and J 1 base, leaving 9 bases between the germline ends. Genomic DNA acted as the template from which TCR beta VDJ combination and CDR3 sequence profiling were carried out. TCRdb re-analysed the reads in MiXCR, keeping a single row per CDR3 protein. Here the sample spans about 180,000 distinct CDR3 sequences, around 50% being singletons.

The chain couples TRBV7-9 to TRBJ2-6; D possibly corresponds to TRBD1 (6 bases). The TCR was taken from a human donor with aplastic anemia. Sequencing was carried out using sorted CD4+, CD8+, or CD8+CD57+ T cells (not recorded which) from PBMCs. DNA of the CDR3: TGTGCCAGCGGAACAGGGTCTGGGGCCAACGTCCTGACTTTC. This gives the protein CASGTGSGANVLTF.